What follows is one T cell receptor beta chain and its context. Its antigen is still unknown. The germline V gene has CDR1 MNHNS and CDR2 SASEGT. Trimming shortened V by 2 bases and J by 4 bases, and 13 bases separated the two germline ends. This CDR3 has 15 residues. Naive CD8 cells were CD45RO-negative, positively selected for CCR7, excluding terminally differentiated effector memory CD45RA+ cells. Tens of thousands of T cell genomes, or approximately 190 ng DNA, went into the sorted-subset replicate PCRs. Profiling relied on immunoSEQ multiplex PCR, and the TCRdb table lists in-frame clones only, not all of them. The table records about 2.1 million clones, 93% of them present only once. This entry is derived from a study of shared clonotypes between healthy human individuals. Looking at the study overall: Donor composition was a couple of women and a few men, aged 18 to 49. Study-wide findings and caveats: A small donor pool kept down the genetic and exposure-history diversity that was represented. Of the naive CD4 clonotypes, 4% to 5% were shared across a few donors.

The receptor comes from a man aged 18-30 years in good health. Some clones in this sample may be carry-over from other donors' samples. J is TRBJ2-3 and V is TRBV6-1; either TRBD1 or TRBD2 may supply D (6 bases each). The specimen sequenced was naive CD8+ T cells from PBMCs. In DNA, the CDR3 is TGTGCCAGCAGTGAACTAGCGAGGGGGGCAGATACGCAGTATTTT. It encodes CASSELARGADTQYF.